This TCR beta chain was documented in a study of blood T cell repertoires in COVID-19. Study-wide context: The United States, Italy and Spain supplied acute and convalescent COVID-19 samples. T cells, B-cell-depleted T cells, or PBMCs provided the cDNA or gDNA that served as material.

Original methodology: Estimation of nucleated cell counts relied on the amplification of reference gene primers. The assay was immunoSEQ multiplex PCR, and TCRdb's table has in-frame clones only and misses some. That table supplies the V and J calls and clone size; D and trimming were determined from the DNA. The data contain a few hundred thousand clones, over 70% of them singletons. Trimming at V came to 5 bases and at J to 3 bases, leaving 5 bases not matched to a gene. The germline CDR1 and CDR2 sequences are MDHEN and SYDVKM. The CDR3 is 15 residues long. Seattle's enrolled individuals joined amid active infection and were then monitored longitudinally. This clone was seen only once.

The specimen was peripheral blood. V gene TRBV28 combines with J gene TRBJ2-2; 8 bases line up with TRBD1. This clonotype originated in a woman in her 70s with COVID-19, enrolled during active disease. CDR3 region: CASSQGQVHTGELFF. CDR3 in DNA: TGTGCCAGCAGTCAGGGACAGGTTCACACCGGGGAGCTGTTTTTT. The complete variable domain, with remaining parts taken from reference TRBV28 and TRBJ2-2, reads DVKVTQSSRYLVKRTGEKVFLECVQDMDHENMFWYRQDPGLGLRLIYFSYDVKMKEKGDIPEGYSVSREKKERFSLILESASTNQTSMYLCASSQGQVHTGELFFGEGSRLTVL.